This TCR beta chain was retrieved from a study of identical twins. TCRdb re-analysed the 5' RACE reads in MiXCR, keeping a single row per CDR3 protein. The sample contains about 550,000 distinct CDR3 sequences, 20% to 25% of which appear only once. Only a few counts were recorded for this clonotype. This CDR3 comprises 15 residues. The germline CDR1 and CDR2 sequences are ENHRY and SYGVKD. Germline trimming cut 4 bases from V and 6 bases from J; bases unmatched to any gene: 5. The data also belong to a second study, concerning yellow fever vaccine responses in identical twins.

The source material was CD4+ T cells sorted from blood. V is TRBV10-3 and J is TRBJ2-1; 11 bases align to TRBD2. This TCR came from a woman between 18 and 30 years old in good health. CDR3 in DNA: TGTGCCATCAGTGTAACTAGCGGGAGTTCCAATGAGCAGTTCTTC. Encoded protein: CAISVTSGSSNEQFF.